The clone carrying this T cell receptor (beta chain) occurred many times. The antigen is undetermined. This specimen belongs to a study of spatial heterogeneity in lung cancer. Study summary: Tumor-region TCR transcript counts correlated strongly with a T cell module score from matched bulk RNA-seq. Unique TCR and UMI combinations averaged more than ten appearances each in raw reads.

Germline V gene sequence: CDR1 MNHEY, CDR2 SMNVEV (reference sequence). The CDR3 is 15 amino acids. Trimming shortened V by 2 bases and J by 5 bases, and 12 bases separated the two germline ends. Each CDR3 protein is one row after TCRdb ran MiXCR on the 5' RACE reads. The sample includes about 5,600 distinct CDR3 sequences, 7.5% to 8% seen only once; the top ten take approximately 29%. Study-level findings and limits: Tumor mutation count correlated with how many alpha and beta TCRs expanded intratumorally.

Sample time point: sample taken at primary tumor resection. Material for sequencing was whole RNA from tumor, nontumor lung or frozen PBMC, left unsorted. The chain couples TRBV27 to TRBJ2-2; tentatively, D is TRBD1 (6 bases). This sample comprised lung tumor tissue, obtained at surgery. This sequence was found in a female donor with early-stage non-small cell lung cancer. The CDR3 DNA is TGTGCCAGCAGTTTACAGGGGTCAGGGACCGGGGAGCTGTTTTTT. It is translated as CASSLQGSGTGELFF.